The clone carrying this T cell receptor (beta chain) was counted between two and nine times. This sample is part of a study of human T cells and chemical hapten exposure. On the study more broadly: Sensitization involved placing 2% DPC onto a roughly 2 cm by roughly 2 cm region of upper inner arm skin.

Germline V gives CDR1 SGHVS, CDR2 FNYEAQ. Trimming removed 4 bases from V and 1 base from J, with 11 bases in between. The CDR3 length is 15 residues. TCRdb re-analysed the RACE reads in MiXCR, keeping a single row per CDR3 protein. This sample yields 100,000 to 150,000 distinct CDR3 sequences, of which roughly 14% are seen a single time; around 2.8% belongs to the top ten. Specified time point: pre-sensitization, week 0. This sample's treatment: therapeutic diphenylcyclopropenone sensitization with weekly scalp DPC. The chain couples TRBV7-6 to TRBJ2-1, with D maybe TRBD2 (6 bases). The receptor was isolated from a woman aged 18-29 years with alopecia areata. Some clones in this sample may be carry-over from other donors' samples. The sequencing here drew on whole blood, taken in connection with sensitization to the hapten diphenylcyclopropenone (DPC). CDR3 DNA sequence: TGTGCCAGCAGCTCCGGTCGGGAGTCCTACAATGAGCAGTTCTTC. Its protein is CASSSGRESYNEQFF.